This passage covers 30 T cell receptor beta chains from one sample sequenced in a study of T cell clonality in common variable immunodeficiency. Repertoires were generated with immunoSEQ multiplex PCR, while TCRdb's copy carries only in-frame clones and drops some. Singletons are absent from the sample, which has approximately 75,000 clones. Sequencing was performed on peripheral blood mononuclear cells. Receptors originate from a person aged 18 to 75 in good health.

This clone was picked up many times. The read ends 3 residues shy of where the CDR3 ends; the end is completed using the germline J gene. The chain is built from TRBV30 and TRBJ2-4; D ambiguous. Deletions cut 5 bases from V and 8 bases from J, with 13 bases between. In germline, CDR1 is GTSNPN, CDR2 SVGIG (reference sequence). The CDR3 loop spans 12 amino acids. This chain's CDR3 is CAWPSTEDIQYF. Incomplete CDR3 DNA: TGTGCCTGGCCGTCTACAGAGGACATT. Together with reference TRBV30 and TRBJ2-4, the CDR3 gives the full variable domain: SQTIHQWPATLVQPVGSPLSLECTVEGTSNPNLYWYRQAAGRGLQLLFYSVGIGQISSEVPQNLSASRPQDRQFILSSKKLLLSDSGFYLCAWPSTEDIQYFGAGTRLSVL.

This clone showed up many times. Relative to the germline gene, one junction end is altered; a read error may explain this. The DNA ends 3 residues before the CDR3 does, and the rest of the CDR3 is filled in from the germline J gene. This sequence joins TRBV4-2 and TRBJ2-7; 13 bases are shared with TRBD2. Germline-derived CDR1 and CDR2 are LGHNA and YNFKEQ. The CDR3 has 18 residues. The CDR3 is CASSQDVGLAGSSYEQYF. The CDR3 DNA, read in part, is TGCGCCAGCAGCCAAGATGTGGGACTAGCGGGAAGCTCCTACGAG.

In its sample, this clone was seen many times. The read comes to an end 3 residues before the CDR3 does, leaving the germline J gene to fill in the end. The gene calls are TRBV20-1 and TRBJ2-7; 10 bases fit TRBD2. V was clipped by 3 bases and J by 1 base; unmatched bases: 6. Germline assignment: CDR1 DFQATT and CDR2 SNEGSKA (reference sequence). The CDR3 loop spans 15 amino acids. This CDR3 reads CSASNLAGESYEQYF. The CDR3 DNA, read in part, is TGCAGTGCTAGCAACCTAGCGGGAGAATCCTACGAG.

In this sample, this clone turned up many times. The read ends 3 residues early relative to the CDR3; the germline J gene fills the gap. The gene calls are TRBV18 and TRBJ2-2, with 7 bases matching TRBD2. Germline CDR1 is KGHSH and CDR2 is LQKENI. This CDR3 is 17 amino acids long. V lost 4 bases, J lost 4 bases, and 12 bases stayed unmatched. CDR3 bases read: TGTGCCAGCTCACAAAAATCCGGGACTACAATCACCGGGGAG. Translated: CASSQKSGTTITGE. The entire CDR3 is CASSQKSGTTITGELFF.

Many counts were recorded for this clone. The read ends 3 residues before the CDR3 terminus; that terminus is restored from the germline J gene. This chain links TRBV29-1 with TRBJ1-3; D perhaps matches TRBD1 (6 bases). This CDR3 has 13 amino acids. V was shortened by 7 bases and J by 4 bases, with 14 bases between the two germline ends. Germline loops: CDR1 SQVTM, CDR2 ANQGSEA. The sequenced CDR3 bases are TGCAGCGCCATAACAGGGCCCGGAAACACC. The encoded protein is CSAITGPGNT. The complete CDR3 protein is CSAITGPGNTIYF.

This clone was seen many times. Read coverage stops 3 residues before the CDR3 terminus; the germline J gene supplies the remainder. The chain joins TRBV7-9 to TRBJ1-1; D is ambiguous. Germline-derived CDR1 and CDR2 are SEHNR and FQNEAQ (reference sequence). The CDR3 spans 12 residues. CDR3 region: CASSLEEGGAFF. CDR3 bases read: TGTGCCAGCAGCTTAGAGGAGGGTGGA.

This clone showed up just a few times. The read falls 3 residues short of the CDR3 end, and the missing part is taken from the germline J gene. J is TRBJ1-2 and V is TRBV7-9, with D perhaps matching TRBD1 (5 bases). The CDR3 has 15 residues. V was cut by 2 bases and J by 4 bases, with 14 bases left in between. Germline loops: CDR1 SEHNR, CDR2 FQNEAQ (reference sequence). The part of the CDR3 DNA that was read is TGTGCCAGCAGCTTAAGCGTAGGGGCGAGCTATGGC. The encoded protein is CASSLSVGASYG. The CDR3 in its entirety is CASSLSVGASYGYTF.

This clone was detected many times. The CDR3 extends 3 residues past the end of the read, so its final part is completed from the germline J gene. The same CDR3 also results from other DNA sequences found in this sample. The chain carries TRBV7-9 and TRBJ2-5; no firm D call. V was pared by 1 base and J by 5 bases, with 11 bases between. CDR3 size: 14 residues. In germline, CDR1 is SEHNR, CDR2 FQNEAQ (reference sequence). The CDR3 is CASSLVPQAETQYF. The DNA read from the CDR3 is TGTGCCAGCAGCTTAGTTCCCCAGGCGGAGACC.

The table lists this clone with many counts. The read falls 3 residues short of the CDR3 end, and the missing part is taken from the germline J gene. V is TRBV19 and J is TRBJ2-5; 8 bases line up with TRBD1. J gave up 2 bases and V 4 bases, and 6 bases lay outside the gene matches. Germline V gene sequence: CDR1 LNHDA, CDR2 SQIVND (reference sequence). CDR3 length equals 15 residues. CDR3 DNA (partial): TGTGCCAGTAGTACGGCCGGGACAGGACAAGAGACC. The encoded protein is CASSTAGTGQET. In full, the CDR3 is CASSTAGTGQETQYF.

This clone was observed a few times. The CDR3 bases that were read are TGTGCCGGGCGAACAGAGGCTCGGGGCGGGGGAGACTACAATGAG. Its protein is CAGRTEARGGGDYNE. The CDR3 as a whole reads CAGRTEARGGGDYNEQFF. The V call is TRBV19, the J call TRBJ2-1; 7 bases line up with TRBD2. The DNA ends 3 residues before the CDR3 does, and the rest of the CDR3 is filled in from the germline J gene. The CDR3 runs 18 residues. The germline V gene encodes CDR1 LNHDA and CDR2 SQIVND (reference sequence). V dropped 11 bases and J dropped 3; count of bases not matched to a gene: 22.

At least ten counts were recorded for this clone. Coverage ceases 3 residues before the CDR3 finishes, and the germline J gene fills in the end. This chain joins TRBV5-4 and TRBJ2-1, with 16 bases matching TRBD2. From germline, CDR1 is SGHNT and CDR2 YYREEE (reference sequence). The CDR3 loop spans 16 amino acids. Unmatched junction bases numbered 6, after V lost 3 bases and J lost 9 bases. The CDR3 spells CASSSGLAGGPSEQFF. CDR3 DNA, as far as it was read: TGTGCCAGCAGCTCGGGACTAGCGGGAGGGCCGTCTGAG.

This clone was picked up many times. Read data end 3 residues before the CDR3 end; the end is taken from the germline J gene. The chain is built from TRBV7-2 and TRBJ2-3; TRBD2 agrees at 10 bases. Germline V CDR1 and CDR2: SGHTA, FQGNSA. The CDR3 loop spans 15 amino acids. J was trimmed by 0 bases and V by 4 bases; bases with no gene match: 1. CDR3 amino acids: CASSWTSGSTDTQYF. The part of the CDR3 DNA that was read is TGTGCCAGCAGCTGGACTAGCGGTAGCACAGATACG.

This clone was recorded at least ten times. The CDR3 end is not reached by the read, which stops 3 residues before it; the germline J gene fills it in. The V call is TRBV19, the J call TRBJ2-7, with 7 bases matching TRBD1. The V and J ends lost 3 bases and 3 bases, in that order; junction bases with no gene match: 5. The germline V gene has CDR1 LNHDA and CDR2 SQIVND (reference sequence). This CDR3 is built from 14 residues. CDR3: CASSMTGSNYEQYF. The CDR3 bases that were read are TGTGCCAGTAGTATGACAGGGAGTAACTACGAG.

This clone was found many times. Read coverage stops 3 residues before the CDR3 terminus; the germline J gene supplies the remainder. The chain joins TRBV18 to TRBJ2-5; no clear D gene. V was shortened by 3 bases and J by 5 bases, with 13 bases between the two germline ends. This CDR3 has 14 amino acids. Germline CDR1 and CDR2: KGHSH and LQKENI. CDR3 sequence reads: CASSPLERLETQYF. Partial CDR3 DNA: TGTGCCAGCTCACCTCTAGAGCGTCTCGAGACC.

This clone was found many times. CDR3 DNA, as far as it was read: TGTGCCAGTAGCCTCCGGGGGGGGAGCGGGAAAGAGACC. This translates into CASSLRGGSGKET. The entire CDR3 protein is CASSLRGGSGKETQYF. The chain combines TRBV19 with TRBJ2-5; TRBD2 matches at 8 bases. The CDR3 goes on 3 residues after the read ends, and that part is filled in from the germline J gene. V trimming: 6 bases; J trimming: 3 bases; junction bases outside the gene matches: 12. Germline V gene lookup returns CDR1 LNHDA and CDR2 SQIVND (reference sequence). The CDR3 runs to 16 residues.

This clone was detected ten times or more. The read falls 3 residues short of the CDR3 end, and the missing part is taken from the germline J gene. The V gene is TRBV5-6, the J gene TRBJ2-3, with D perhaps TRBD2 (5 bases). V was trimmed by 3 bases and J by 8 bases, leaving 10 bases between them. CDR3 length: 12 amino acids. The V gene's germline CDR1 is SGHDT and CDR2 YYEEEE. This CDR3 reads CASSSRRGTQYF. The CDR3 bases that were read are TGTGCCAGCAGCTCTAGACGGGGTACG.

This clone was detected many times. The read ends 3 residues shy of where the CDR3 ends; the end is completed using the germline J gene. This chain uses TRBV27 with TRBJ1-2; tentative D call: TRBD1 (6 bases). The CDR3 is 14 residues long. Trimming shortened V by 3 bases and J by 4 bases, and 12 bases separated the two germline ends. Germline values: CDR1 MNHEY, CDR2 SMNVEV (reference sequence). Incomplete CDR3 DNA: TGTGCCAGCAGTTTGGGCGGACAGACCTATGGC. Translation gives CASSLGGQTYG. The CDR3 reads in full as CASSLGGQTYGYTF.

This clone was seen at least ten times. CDR3: CASSEAGQGWDEQFF. The CDR3 DNA, read in part, is TGTGCCAGCAGCGAGGCGGGACAGGGGTGGGATGAG. The chain links TRBV5-8 to TRBJ2-1; TRBD1 agrees at 10 bases. The CDR3 extends 3 residues past the end of the read, so its final part is completed from the germline J gene. Germline CDR1 is SGHTS and CDR2 is YDEGEE. The CDR3 extends over 15 amino acids. Trimming removed 4 bases from V and 8 bases from J; junction bases left unmatched: 9.

This clone was found many times. The CDR3 end is not reached by the read, which stops 3 residues before it; the germline J gene fills it in. The chain joins TRBV20-1 to TRBJ2-7; 9 nucleotides align to TRBD1. The germline CDR1 and CDR2 sequences are DFQATT and SNEGSKA (reference sequence). This CDR3 contains 14 residues. J lost 2 bases, V lost 3 bases, and 5 bases had no gene match. Partial CDR3 DNA: TGCAGTGCTAGCTCCGGGACAGGGACCTACGAG. Amino acids: CSASSGTGTYE. The full CDR3 protein is CSASSGTGTYEQYF.

This clone occurred many times. The read terminates 3 residues ahead of where the CDR3 ends, so the germline J gene completes it. V and J are TRBV20-1 and TRBJ2-3; 9 bases agree with TRBD2. This CDR3 is built from 16 residues. Germline CDR1 is DFQATT and CDR2 is SNEGSKA (reference sequence). Trimming at V came to 3 bases and at J to 3 bases, leaving 10 bases not matched to a gene. The CDR3 region is CSASPVGTSKTDTQYF. The sequenced part of the CDR3 DNA is TGCAGTGCTAGCCCGGTTGGGACTAGCAAGACAGATACG.

This clone occurred many times. Read sequence stops 3 residues before the CDR3 end, and the germline J gene provides the missing end. The chain links TRBV7-6 to TRBJ2-6; D is unclear. Germline assignment: CDR1 SGHVS and CDR2 FNYEAQ. V was cut by 5 bases and J by 0 bases, with 17 bases left in between. The CDR3 is 18 amino acids. The CDR3 sequence: CASSVTTQTTSGANVLTF. CDR3 bases read: TGTGCCAGCAGCGTAACCACCCAAACAACCTCTGGGGCCAACGTC.

The sample holds many counts of this clone. The CDR3 goes on 3 residues after the read ends, and that part is filled in from the germline J gene. The V gene is TRBV20-1, the J gene TRBJ1-2; D remains unclear. Looked up from germline, CDR1 is DFQATT and CDR2 is SNEGSKA (reference sequence). This CDR3 spans 8 amino acids. CDR3 bases read: TGCAGCGTAGATGGC. It yields the protein CSVDG. The entire CDR3 reads CSVDGYTF.

Ten or more counts support this clone. The read ends 3 residues before the CDR3 terminus; that terminus is restored from the germline J gene. The genes are TRBV28 and TRBJ2-5, with D perhaps matching TRBD2 (5 bases). V was pared by 2 bases and J by 0 bases, with 10 bases between. The CDR3 loop spans 15 amino acids. Germline CDR1 and CDR2: MDHEN and SYDVKM. CDR3 DNA (partial): TGTGCCAGCAGTTTAAGGTCGGGGTACCAAGAGACC. Its protein is CASSLRSGYQET. The entire CDR3 protein reads CASSLRSGYQETQYF.

This clone was seen at least ten times. Read sequence stops 3 residues before the CDR3 end, and the germline J gene provides the missing end. This rearrangement joins TRBV20-1 to TRBJ2-5; possible D gene TRBD2, 6 bases. CDR1 and CDR2 from the germline V gene are DFQATT and SNEGSKA (reference sequence). V gave up 5 bases and J gave up 5 bases, with 21 bases separating them. CDR3 length equals 15 residues. CDR3 sequence: CSAGEGLRGGETQYF. CDR3 DNA (partial): TGCAGTGCTGGCGAGGGGCTCCGTGGAGGGGAGACC.

This clone has only a few counts. Coverage ceases 3 residues before the CDR3 finishes, and the germline J gene fills in the end. The rearrangement joins TRBV7-9 to TRBJ1-1; the D is unclear. The CDR3 is 13 amino acids. CDR1 is SEHNR and CDR2 is FQNEAQ in the germline V gene (reference sequence). V was shortened by 5 bases and J by 5 bases, with 12 bases between the two germline ends. The sequenced CDR3 bases are TGTGCCAGCAGCCTTAGGGCCGCGACTGAA. Its translation: CASSLRAATE. The entire CDR3 protein is CASSLRAATEAFF.

This clone was seen at least ten times. The sequenced fragment ends 3 residues before the CDR3 boundary, so the rest is inferred from the germline J gene. The chain is built from TRBV10-3 and TRBJ2-3, with 8 bases matching TRBD2. Germline V gene data show CDR1 as ENHRY and CDR2 as SYGVKD. Trimming took 6 bases from V and 2 from J; bases not matched to a gene: 7. This CDR3 comprises 15 residues. CDR3 amino acids: CAISKSGGHTDTQYF. CDR3 DNA (partial): TGTGCCATCAGCAAAAGCGGGGGTCACACAGATACG.

This clone was seen only a few times. From the germline J gene comes the end of the CDR3, since the read stops 3 residues before it. This chain joins TRBV11-2 and TRBJ2-1, with 11 bases identical to TRBD2. The trim removed 3 bases at V and 7 bases at J, leaving 5 bases unmatched. This CDR3 has 15 residues. From germline, CDR1 is SGHAT and CDR2 FQNNGV. The CDR3: CASSLGRLAGNEQFF. Incomplete CDR3 DNA: TGTGCCAGCAGCTTGGGGAGACTAGCGGGGAATGAG. The variable domain in full, completed from reference TRBV11-2 and TRBJ2-1, reads EAGVAQSPRYKIIEKRQSVAFWCNPISGHATLYWYQQILGQGPKLLIQFQNNGVVDDSQLPKDRFSAERLKGVDSTLKIQPAKLEDSAVYLCASSLGRLAGNEQFFGPGTRLTVL.

This clone has a count of ten or more. The read halts 3 residues ahead of the CDR3 end, with the missing end drawn from the germline J gene. The J gene is TRBJ2-3, the V gene TRBV20-1, with TRBD1 matching 9 bases. J gave up 3 bases and V 6 bases, and 7 bases lay outside the gene matches. Germline CDR1 reads DFQATT; CDR2 reads SNEGSKA (reference sequence). The CDR3 length is 14 residues. The sequenced part of the CDR3 DNA is TGCAGTGCCCGTGGGGGACAGGGAACAGATACG. The encoded protein is CSARGGQGTDT. The complete CDR3 protein is CSARGGQGTDTQYF.

This clone has at least ten counts. The read stops 3 residues short of the end of the CDR3; the missing end is completed from the germline J gene. The rearrangement links TRBV20-1 to TRBJ2-2, with 9 bases aligning to TRBD2. The CDR3 runs to 15 residues. Germline V gives CDR1 DFQATT, CDR2 SNEGSKA (reference sequence). Unmatched junction bases numbered 5, after V lost 0 bases and J lost 6 bases. The CDR3 is CSARDGGRAPGELFF. The part of the CDR3 DNA that was read is TGCAGTGCTAGAGATGGCGGGAGGGCCCCCGGGGAG.

This clone was observed many times. The CDR3 extends 3 residues past the end of the read, so its final part is completed from the germline J gene. The rearrangement uses TRBV7-9 and TRBJ2-7; 10 bases are shared with TRBD2. The CDR3 length is 15 residues. J lost 5 bases, V lost 3 bases, and 7 bases had no gene match. The germline CDR1 and CDR2 sequences are SEHNR and FQNEAQ (reference sequence). CDR3 sequence reads: CASSLPLAGENEQYF. Partial CDR3 DNA: TGTGCCAGCAGCTTGCCGCTAGCGGGAGAAAACGAG.